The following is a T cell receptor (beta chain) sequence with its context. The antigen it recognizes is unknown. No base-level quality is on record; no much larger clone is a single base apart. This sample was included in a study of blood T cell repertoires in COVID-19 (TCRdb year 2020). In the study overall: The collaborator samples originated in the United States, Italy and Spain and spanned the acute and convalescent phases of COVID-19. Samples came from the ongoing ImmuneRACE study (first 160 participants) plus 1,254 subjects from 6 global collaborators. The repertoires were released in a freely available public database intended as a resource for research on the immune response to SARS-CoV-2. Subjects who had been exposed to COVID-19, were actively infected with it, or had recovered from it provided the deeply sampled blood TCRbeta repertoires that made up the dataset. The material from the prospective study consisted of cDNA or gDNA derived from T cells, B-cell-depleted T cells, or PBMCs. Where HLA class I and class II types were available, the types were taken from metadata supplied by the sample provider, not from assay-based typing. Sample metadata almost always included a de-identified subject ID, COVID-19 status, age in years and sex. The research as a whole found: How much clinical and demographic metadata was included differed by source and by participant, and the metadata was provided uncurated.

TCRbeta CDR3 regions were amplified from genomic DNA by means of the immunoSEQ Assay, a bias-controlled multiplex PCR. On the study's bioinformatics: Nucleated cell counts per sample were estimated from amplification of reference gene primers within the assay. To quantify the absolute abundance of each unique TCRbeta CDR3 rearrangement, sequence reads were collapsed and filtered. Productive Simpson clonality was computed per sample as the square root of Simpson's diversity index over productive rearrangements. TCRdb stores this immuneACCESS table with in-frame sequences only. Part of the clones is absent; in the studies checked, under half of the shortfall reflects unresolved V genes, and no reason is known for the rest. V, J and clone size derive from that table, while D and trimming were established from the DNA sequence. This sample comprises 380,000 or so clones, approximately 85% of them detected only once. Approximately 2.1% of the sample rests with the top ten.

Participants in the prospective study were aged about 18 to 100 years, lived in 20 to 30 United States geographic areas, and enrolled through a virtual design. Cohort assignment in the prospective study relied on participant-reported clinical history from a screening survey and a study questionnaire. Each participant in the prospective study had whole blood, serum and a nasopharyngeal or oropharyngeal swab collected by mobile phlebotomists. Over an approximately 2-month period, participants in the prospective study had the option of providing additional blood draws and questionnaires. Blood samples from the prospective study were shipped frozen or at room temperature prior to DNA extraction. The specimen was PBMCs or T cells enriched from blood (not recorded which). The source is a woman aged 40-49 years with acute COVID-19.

CDR3 protein: CASSLDGGEPYEQYF. The base sequence is TGTGCCAGCAGCTTAGACGGCGGGGAGCCCTACGAGCAGTACTTC. In this chain, TRBV7-8 is recombined with TRBJ2-7, and the D gene may be TRBD2, 6 bases matching. The CDR3 covers 15 residues, taking in both the cysteine and the phenylalanine. The kept DNA is CDR3 alone, 45 bases in frame from the first base. V is cut by 1 base and J by 2 bases, and the space between the germline ends is 12 bases. Reading the germline V gene gives CDR1 SGHVS and CDR2 FQNEAQ.